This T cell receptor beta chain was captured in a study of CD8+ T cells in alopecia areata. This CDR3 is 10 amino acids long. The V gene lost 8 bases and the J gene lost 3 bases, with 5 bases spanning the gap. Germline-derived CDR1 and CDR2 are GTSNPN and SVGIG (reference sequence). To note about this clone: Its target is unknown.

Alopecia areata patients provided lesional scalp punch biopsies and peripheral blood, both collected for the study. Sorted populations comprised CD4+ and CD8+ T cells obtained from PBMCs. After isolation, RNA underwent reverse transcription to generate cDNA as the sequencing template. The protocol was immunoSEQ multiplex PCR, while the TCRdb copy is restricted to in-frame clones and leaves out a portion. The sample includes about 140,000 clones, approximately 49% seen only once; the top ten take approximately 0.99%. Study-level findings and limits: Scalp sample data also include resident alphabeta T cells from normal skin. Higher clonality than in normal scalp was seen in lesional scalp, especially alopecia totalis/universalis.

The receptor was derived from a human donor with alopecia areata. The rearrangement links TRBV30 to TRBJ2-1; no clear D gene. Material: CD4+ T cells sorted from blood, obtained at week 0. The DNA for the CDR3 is TGTGCCACGGACTACAATGAGCAGTTCTTC. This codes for CATDYNEQFF.